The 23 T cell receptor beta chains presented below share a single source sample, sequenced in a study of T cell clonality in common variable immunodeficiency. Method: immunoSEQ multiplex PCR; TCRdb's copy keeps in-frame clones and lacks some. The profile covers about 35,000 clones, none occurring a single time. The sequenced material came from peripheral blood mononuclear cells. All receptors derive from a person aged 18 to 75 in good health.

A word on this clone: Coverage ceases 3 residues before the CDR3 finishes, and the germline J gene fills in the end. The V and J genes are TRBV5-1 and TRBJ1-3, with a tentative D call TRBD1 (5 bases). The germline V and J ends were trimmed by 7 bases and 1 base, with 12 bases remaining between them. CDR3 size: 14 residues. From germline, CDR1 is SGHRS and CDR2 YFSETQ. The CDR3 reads CASGGEGSGNTIYF. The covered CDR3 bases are TGCGCCAGCGGTGGCGAGGGGTCTGGAAACACC.

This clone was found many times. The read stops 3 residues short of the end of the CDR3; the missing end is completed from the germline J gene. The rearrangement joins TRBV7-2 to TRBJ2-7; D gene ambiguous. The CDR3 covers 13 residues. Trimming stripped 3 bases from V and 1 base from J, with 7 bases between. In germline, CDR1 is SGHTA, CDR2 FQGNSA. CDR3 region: CASSFGRSYEQYF. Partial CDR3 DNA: TGTGCCAGCAGCTTCGGCAGGTCCTACGAG.

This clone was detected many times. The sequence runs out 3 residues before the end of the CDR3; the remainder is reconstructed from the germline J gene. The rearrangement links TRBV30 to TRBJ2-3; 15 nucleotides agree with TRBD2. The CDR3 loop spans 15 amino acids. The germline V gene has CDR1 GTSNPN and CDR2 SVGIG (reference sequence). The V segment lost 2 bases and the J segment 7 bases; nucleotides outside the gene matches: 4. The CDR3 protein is CAWSRTSGGAYTQYF. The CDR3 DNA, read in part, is TGTGCCTGGAGTAGGACTAGCGGGGGGGCTTATACG. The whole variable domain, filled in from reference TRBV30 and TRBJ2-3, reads SQTIHQWPATLVQPVGSPLSLECTVEGTSNPNLYWYRQAAGRGLQLLFYSVGIGQISSEVPQNLSASRPQDRQFILSSKKLLLSDSGFYLCAWSRTSGGAYTQYFGPGTRLTVL.

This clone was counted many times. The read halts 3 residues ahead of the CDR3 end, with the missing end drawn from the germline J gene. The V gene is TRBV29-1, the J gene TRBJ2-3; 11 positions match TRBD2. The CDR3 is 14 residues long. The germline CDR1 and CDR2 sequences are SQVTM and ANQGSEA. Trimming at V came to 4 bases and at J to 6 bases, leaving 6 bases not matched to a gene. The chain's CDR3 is CSVGSSGGSDTQYF. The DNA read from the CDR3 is TGCAGCGTTGGCTCTAGCGGGGGGTCCGATACG.

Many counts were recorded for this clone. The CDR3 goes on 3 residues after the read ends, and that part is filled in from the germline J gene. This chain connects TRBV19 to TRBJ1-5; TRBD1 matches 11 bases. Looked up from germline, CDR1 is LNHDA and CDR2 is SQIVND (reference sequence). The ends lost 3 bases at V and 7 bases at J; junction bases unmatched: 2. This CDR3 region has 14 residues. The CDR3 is CASSIRDRGQPQHF. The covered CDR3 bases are TGTGCCAGTAGTATCAGGGACAGGGGGCAGCCC.

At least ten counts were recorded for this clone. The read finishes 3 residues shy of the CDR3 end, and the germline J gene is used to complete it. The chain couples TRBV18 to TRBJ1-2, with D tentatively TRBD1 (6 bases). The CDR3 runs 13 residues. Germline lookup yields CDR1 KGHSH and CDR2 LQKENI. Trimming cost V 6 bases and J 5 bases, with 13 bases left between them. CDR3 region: CASSTDSFYGYTF. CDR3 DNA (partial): TGTGCCAGCTCTACGGACAGCTTTTATGGC.

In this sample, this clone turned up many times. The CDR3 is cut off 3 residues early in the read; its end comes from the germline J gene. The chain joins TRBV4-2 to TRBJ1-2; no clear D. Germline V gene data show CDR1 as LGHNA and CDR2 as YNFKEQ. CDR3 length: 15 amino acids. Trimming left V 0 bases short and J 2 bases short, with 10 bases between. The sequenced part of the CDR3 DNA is TGTGCCAGCAGCCAAGAGAAGGGCGGGAACTATGGC. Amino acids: CASSQEKGGNYG. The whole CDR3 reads CASSQEKGGNYGYTF.

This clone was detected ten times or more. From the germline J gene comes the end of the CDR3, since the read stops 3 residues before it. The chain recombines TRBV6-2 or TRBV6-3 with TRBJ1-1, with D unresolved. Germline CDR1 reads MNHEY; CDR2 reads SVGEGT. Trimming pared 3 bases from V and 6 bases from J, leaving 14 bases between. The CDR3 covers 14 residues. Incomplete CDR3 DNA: TGTGCCAGCAGTTATAGATTTTTGGGCGCTGAA. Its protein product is CASSYRFLGAE. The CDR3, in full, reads CASSYRFLGAEAFF.

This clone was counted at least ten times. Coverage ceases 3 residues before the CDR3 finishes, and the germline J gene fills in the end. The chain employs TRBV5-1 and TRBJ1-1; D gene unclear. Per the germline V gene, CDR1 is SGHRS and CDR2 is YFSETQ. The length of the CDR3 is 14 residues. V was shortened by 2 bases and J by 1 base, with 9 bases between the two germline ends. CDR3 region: CASSFSSGNTEAFF. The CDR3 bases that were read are TGCGCCAGCAGCTTTTCCTCCGGGAACACTGAA.

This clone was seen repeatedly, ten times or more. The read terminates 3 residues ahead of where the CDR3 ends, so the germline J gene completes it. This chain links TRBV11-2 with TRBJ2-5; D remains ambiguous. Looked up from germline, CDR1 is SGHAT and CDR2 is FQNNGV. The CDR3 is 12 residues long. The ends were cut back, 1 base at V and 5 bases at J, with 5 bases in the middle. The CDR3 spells CASSLGRETQYF. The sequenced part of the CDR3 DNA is TGTGCCAGCAGCTTAGGCCGGGAGACC. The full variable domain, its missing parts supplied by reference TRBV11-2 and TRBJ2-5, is EAGVAQSPRYKIIEKRQSVAFWCNPISGHATLYWYQQILGQGPKLLIQFQNNGVVDDSQLPKDRFSAERLKGVDSTLKIQPAKLEDSAVYLCASSLGRETQYFGPGTRLLVL.

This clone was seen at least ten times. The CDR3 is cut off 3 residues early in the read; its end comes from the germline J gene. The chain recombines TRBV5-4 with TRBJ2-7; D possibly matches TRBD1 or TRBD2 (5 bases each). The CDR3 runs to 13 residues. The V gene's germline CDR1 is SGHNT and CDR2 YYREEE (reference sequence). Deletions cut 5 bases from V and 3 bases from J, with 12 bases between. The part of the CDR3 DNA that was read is TGTGCCAGCAGACAGGACGGAGGCTACGAG. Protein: CASRQDGGYE. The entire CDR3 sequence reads CASRQDGGYEQYF.

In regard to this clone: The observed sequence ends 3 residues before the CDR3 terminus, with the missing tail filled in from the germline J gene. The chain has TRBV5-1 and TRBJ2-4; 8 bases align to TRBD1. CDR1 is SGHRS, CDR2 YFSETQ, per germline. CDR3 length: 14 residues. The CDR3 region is CASSPGQGNQPQYF. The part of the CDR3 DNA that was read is TGCGCCAGCAGCCCCGGACAGGGAAATCAGCCT. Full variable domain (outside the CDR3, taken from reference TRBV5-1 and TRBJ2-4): KAGVTQTPRYLIKTRGQQVTLSCSPISGHRSVSWYQQTPGQGLQFLFEYFSETQRNKGNFPGRFSGRQFSNSRSEMNVSTLELGDSALYLCASSPGQGNQPQYFGAGTRLSVL.

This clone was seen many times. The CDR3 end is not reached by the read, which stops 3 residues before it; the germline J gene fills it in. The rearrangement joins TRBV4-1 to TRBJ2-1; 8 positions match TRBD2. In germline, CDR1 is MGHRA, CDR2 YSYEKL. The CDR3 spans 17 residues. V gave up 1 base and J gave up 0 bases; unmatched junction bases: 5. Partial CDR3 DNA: TGCGCCAGCAGCCAAGGGAGCCTAGCGGGCTCCTACAATGAG. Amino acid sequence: CASSQGSLAGSYNE. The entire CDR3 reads CASSQGSLAGSYNEQFF.

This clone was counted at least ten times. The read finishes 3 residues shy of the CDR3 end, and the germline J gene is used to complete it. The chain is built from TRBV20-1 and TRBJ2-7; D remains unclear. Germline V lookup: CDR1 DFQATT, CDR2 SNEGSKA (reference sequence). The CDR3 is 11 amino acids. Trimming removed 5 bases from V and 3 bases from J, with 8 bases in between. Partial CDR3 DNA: TGCAGTGCTTCTCTAGGCTACGAG. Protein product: CSASLGYE. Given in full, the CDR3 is CSASLGYEQYF.

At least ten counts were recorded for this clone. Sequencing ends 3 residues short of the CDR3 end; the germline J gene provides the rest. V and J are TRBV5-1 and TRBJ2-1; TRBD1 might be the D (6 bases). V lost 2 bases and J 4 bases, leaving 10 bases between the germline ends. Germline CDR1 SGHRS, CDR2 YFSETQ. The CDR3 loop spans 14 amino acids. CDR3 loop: CASSLDRKYNEQFF. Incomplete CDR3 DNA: TGCGCCAGCAGCTTAGACAGGAAATACAATGAG.

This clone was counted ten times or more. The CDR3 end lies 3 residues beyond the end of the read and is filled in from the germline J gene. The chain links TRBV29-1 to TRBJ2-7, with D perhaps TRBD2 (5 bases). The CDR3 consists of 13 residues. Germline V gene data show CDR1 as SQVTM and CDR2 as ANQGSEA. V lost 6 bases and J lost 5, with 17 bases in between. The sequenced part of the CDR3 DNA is TGCAGCGTAGCCCGAGGGTACAGAGACGAG. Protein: CSVARGYRDE. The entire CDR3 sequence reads CSVARGYRDEQYF.

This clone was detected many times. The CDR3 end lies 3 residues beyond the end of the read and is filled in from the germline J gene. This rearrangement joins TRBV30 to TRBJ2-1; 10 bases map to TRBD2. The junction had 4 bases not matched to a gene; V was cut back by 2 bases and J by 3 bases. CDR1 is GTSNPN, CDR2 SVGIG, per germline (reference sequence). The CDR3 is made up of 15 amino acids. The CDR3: CAWSSGTSDYNEQFF. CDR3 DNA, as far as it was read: TGTGCCTGGAGTTCCGGGACTAGCGACTACAATGAG.

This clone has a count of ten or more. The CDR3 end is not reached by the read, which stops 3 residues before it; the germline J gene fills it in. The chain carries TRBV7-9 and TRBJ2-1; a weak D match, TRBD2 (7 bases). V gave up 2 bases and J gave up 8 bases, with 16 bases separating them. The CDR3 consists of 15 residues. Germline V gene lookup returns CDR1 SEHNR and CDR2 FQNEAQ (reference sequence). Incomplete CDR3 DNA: TGTGCCAGCAGCTTACGGTGGGGGGGGCACGATGAG. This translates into CASSLRWGGHDE. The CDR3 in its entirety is CASSLRWGGHDEQFF.

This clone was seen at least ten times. The CDR3 bases that were read are TGTGCCATCAGTGAGCCCTGGACTAGCGGGAGAGGATGGAAAGAGACC. This codes for CAISEPWTSGRGWKET. The full CDR3 sequence reads CAISEPWTSGRGWKETQYF. The gene calls are TRBV10-3 and TRBJ2-5; 13 bases line up with TRBD2. The read terminates 3 residues ahead of where the CDR3 ends, so the germline J gene completes it. V gave up 2 bases and J gave up 3 bases; unmatched junction bases: 12. CDR3 length: 19 amino acids. The V gene's germline CDR1 is ENHRY and CDR2 SYGVKD.

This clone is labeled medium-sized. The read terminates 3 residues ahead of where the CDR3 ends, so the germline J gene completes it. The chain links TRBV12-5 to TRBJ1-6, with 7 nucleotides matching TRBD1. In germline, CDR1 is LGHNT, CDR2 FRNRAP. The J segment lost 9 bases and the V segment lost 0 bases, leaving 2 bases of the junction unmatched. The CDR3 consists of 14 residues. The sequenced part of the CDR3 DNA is TGTGCTAGTGGTTTGGTCAGGGGGTTTTCACCC. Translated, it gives CASGLVRGFSP. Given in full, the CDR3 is CASGLVRGFSPLHF.

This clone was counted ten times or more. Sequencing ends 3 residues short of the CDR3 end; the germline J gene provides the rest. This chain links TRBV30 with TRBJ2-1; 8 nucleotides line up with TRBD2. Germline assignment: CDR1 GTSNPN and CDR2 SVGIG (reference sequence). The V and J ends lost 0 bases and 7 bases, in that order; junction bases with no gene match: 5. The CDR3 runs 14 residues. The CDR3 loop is CAWSVLSGVNEQFF. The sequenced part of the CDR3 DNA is TGTGCCTGGAGTGTTCTTAGCGGGGTAAATGAG.

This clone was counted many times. The CDR3 bases that were read are TGTGCCAGCAGCCAAGAGAAGGGAGGACTAGTTAACGAG. Its protein product is CASSQEKGGLVNE. The entire CDR3 protein is CASSQEKGGLVNEQYF. The rearrangement links TRBV4-2 to TRBJ2-7; 7 positions agree with TRBD2. The read terminates 3 residues ahead of where the CDR3 ends, so the germline J gene completes it. Germline V gene data show CDR1 as LGHNA and CDR2 as YNFKEQ. Trimming took 0 bases from V and 5 from J; bases not matched to a gene: 10. The CDR3 runs 16 residues.

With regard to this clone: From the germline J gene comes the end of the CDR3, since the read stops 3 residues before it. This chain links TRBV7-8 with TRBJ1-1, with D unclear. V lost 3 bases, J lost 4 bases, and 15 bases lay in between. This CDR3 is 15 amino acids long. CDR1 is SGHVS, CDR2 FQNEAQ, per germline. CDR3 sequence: CASSLIRDRVTEAFF. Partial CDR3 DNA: TGTGCCAGCAGCTTGATCCGCGATCGGGTCACTGAA.